These 11 T cell receptor beta chains were all obtained from the same sample, sequenced in a study of cytomegalovirus exposure and HLA in healthy donors. PCR employed 60 Vbeta and 13 Jbeta primers. Some clones are missing from TCRdb's copy, which holds only in-frame ones; the method was immunoSEQ multiplex PCR. Of approximately 120,000 clones listed, 80% are singletons. Material: PBMCs. These receptors originate from a man aged 30 to 39 in good health and CMV-seropositive.

This clone was observed a few times. The J gene is TRBJ2-3, the V gene TRBV21-1; the D call in the table, TRBD2, was not verified against the DNA. TRBV21-1 is listed as a pseudogene. This CDR3 region has 14 residues. CDR3 sequence reads: CASTPRGLNDAQYF. CDR3 DNA sequence: TGTGCCAGCACCCCTAGAGGCCTCAACGATGCGCAGTATTTT.

This chain uses TRBV5-1 with TRBJ2-2; D is unclear. V was pared by 2 bases and J by 3 bases, with 11 bases between. The CDR3 covers 15 residues. Germline loops: CDR1 SGHRS, CDR2 YFSETQ. The CDR3 sequence: CASSFMGLDTGELFF. CDR3 DNA: TGCGCCAGCAGCTTCATGGGCTTGGACACCGGGGAGCTGTTTTTT.

The chain joins TRBV9 to TRBJ2-3, with TRBD1 identical over 7 bases. The CDR3 consists of 17 residues. J was trimmed by 1 base and V by 0 bases; bases with no gene match: 8. Germline values: CDR1 SGDLS, CDR2 YYNGEE. CDR3 nucleotides: TGTGCCAGCAGCGTAGCTACATGGGACAGAGGCACAGATACGCAGTATTTT. Translated: CASSVATWDRGTDTQYF.

This clone was observed a handful of times. DNA of the CDR3: TGTGCCAGTACCCCTGGGGGGGGGATTTTTCGAGAAAAACTGTTTTTT. It is translated as CASTPGGGIFREKLFF. The rearrangement joins TRBV19 to TRBJ1-4, with D possibly matching TRBD1 (5 bases). The CDR3 runs to 16 residues. Germline values: CDR1 LNHDA, CDR2 SQIVND (reference sequence). V was pared by 7 bases and J by 8 bases, with 23 bases between.

Here the CDR3 reads CASSVDRGESSYNSPLHF. The CDR3, as DNA: TGTGCCAGCAGCGTAGACCGGGGGGAAAGCTCCTATAATTCACCCCTCCACTTT. The chain combines TRBV9 with TRBJ1-6; tentative D call: TRBD1 (5 bases). CDR3 length: 18 amino acids. Per the germline V gene, CDR1 is SGDLS and CDR2 is YYNGEE. Trimming removed 0 bases from V and 0 bases from J, with 13 bases in between.

The V and J genes are TRBV7-9 and TRBJ2-7, with 15 bases aligning to TRBD2. Germline values: CDR1 SEHNR, CDR2 FQNEAQ (reference sequence). V gave up 5 bases and J gave up 2 bases; unmatched junction bases: 10. This CDR3 comprises 18 residues. The CDR3 nucleotides read TGTGCCAGCAGCCCTACCGGGACTAGCGGGGGGCATACCTACGAGCAGTACTTC. The encoded protein is CASSPTGTSGGHTYEQYF.

The chain links TRBV5-1 to TRBJ1-2; D unclear. V was pared by 4 bases and J by 4 bases, with 17 bases between. CDR3 length: 15 residues. CDR1 and CDR2 from the germline V gene are SGHRS and YFSETQ. This chain's CDR3 is CASSTGILDSYGYTF. DNA of the CDR3: TGCGCCAGCAGCACCGGGATCCTCGATAGCTATGGCTACACCTTC. The full variable domain, with the rest looked up from reference TRBV5-1 and TRBJ1-2, is KAGVTQTPRYLIKTRGQQVTLSCSPISGHRSVSWYQQTPGQGLQFLFEYFSETQRNKGNFPGRFSGRQFSNSRSEMNVSTLELGDSALYLCASSTGILDSYGYTFGSGTRLTVV.

This clone was recorded only once. This sequence joins TRBV4-1 and TRBJ1-1, with a tentative D call TRBD1 (6 bases). Trimming left V 5 bases short and J 4 bases short, with 14 bases between. Per germline, CDR1 MGHRA and CDR2 YSYEKL. This CDR3 is 14 amino acids long. As DNA, the CDR3 is TGCGCCAGCAGCGCAACAGGGTTAGCCACTGAAGCTTTCTTT. This gives the protein CASSATGLATEAFF.

The chain has TRBV7-2 and TRBJ1-1; unclear D gene. CDR1 and CDR2 (germline): SGHTA, FQGNSA. The CDR3 loop spans 15 amino acids. V lost 1 base and J 6 bases, leaving 15 bases between the germline ends. The CDR3 DNA reads TGTGCCAGCAGCTTAGGCGGCGGGTGGGTGGCTGAAGCTTTCTTT. It is translated as CASSLGGGWVAEAFF.

The rearrangement links TRBV15 to TRBJ2-3; 11 nucleotides agree with TRBD1. V lost 5 bases, J lost 2 bases, and 3 bases stayed unmatched. The CDR3 runs 15 residues. Germline V CDR1 and CDR2: LNHNV, YYDKDF (reference sequence). CDR3 in DNA: TGTGCCACCAGCGATGGACAGGGGGCCACAGATACGCAGTATTTT. It codes for CATSDGQGATDTQYF. Full variable domain (rest looked up from reference TRBV15 and TRBJ2-3): DAMVIQNPRYQVTQFGKPVTLSCSQTLNHNVMYWYQQKSSQAPKLLFHYYDKDFNNEADTPDNFQSRRPNTSFCFLDIRSPGLGDTAMYLCATSDGQGATDTQYFGPGTRLTVL.

J is TRBJ1-1 and V is TRBV4-1; 8 bases match TRBD1. J was trimmed by 1 base and V by 3 bases; bases with no gene match: 7. The CDR3 covers 16 residues. CDR1 and CDR2 from the germline V gene are MGHRA and YSYEKL. The CDR3 nucleotides read TGCGCCAGCAGCCACCTAACCAGGGGGCCGAACACTGAAGCTTTCTTT. Encoded protein: CASSHLTRGPNTEAFF.